This record covers a single T cell receptor beta chain. Other nucleotide sequences in the sample specify the same CDR3. The protocol was immunoSEQ multiplex PCR, while the TCRdb copy is restricted to in-frame clones and leaves out a portion. The sample lists under 200,000 clones, approximately 96% seen once, with approximately 8% in the top ten. This entry is derived from a study of control samples from healthy donors and cancer patients. V lost 0 bases to trimming and J lost 0 bases, with 3 bases between them. The germline gives CDR1 SGHRS, CDR2 YFSETQ. The CDR3 has 13 amino acids. The clonotype was recovered from a woman aged 40 to 50 in good health. The sequenced sample was blood. The chain employs TRBV5-1 and TRBJ1-1; D is unclear. CDR3: CASSLGVNTEAFF. CDR3 DNA: TGCGCCAGCAGCTTGGGCGTGAACACTGAAGCTTTCTTT.